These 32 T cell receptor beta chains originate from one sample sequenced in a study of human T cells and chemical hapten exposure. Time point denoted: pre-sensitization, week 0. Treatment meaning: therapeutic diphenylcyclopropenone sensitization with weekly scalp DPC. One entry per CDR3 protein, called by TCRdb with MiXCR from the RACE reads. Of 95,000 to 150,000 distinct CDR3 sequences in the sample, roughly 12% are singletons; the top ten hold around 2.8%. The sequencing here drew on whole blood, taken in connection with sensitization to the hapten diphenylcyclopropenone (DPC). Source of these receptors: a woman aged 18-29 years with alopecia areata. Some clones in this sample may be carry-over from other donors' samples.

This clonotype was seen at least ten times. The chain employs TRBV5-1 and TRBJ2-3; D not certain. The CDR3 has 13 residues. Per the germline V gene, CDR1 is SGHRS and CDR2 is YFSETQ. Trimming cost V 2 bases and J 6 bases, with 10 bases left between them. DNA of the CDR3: TGCGCCAGCAGCTTCGACGATTCCGATACGCAGTATTTT. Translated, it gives CASSFDDSDTQYF.

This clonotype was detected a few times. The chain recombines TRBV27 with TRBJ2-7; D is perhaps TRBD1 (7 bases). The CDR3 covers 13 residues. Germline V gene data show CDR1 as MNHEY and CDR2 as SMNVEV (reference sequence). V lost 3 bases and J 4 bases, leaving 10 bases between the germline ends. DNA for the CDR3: TGTGCCAGCAGTTTGCAGGGGGGTTACGAGCAGTACTTC. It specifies CASSLQGGYEQYF.

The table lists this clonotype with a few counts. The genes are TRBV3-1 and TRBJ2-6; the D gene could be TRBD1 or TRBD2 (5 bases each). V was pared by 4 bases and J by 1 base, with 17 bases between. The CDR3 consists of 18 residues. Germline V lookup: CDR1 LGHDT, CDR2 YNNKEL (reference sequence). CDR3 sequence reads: CASSPSGTTLSGANVLTF. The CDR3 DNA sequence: TGTGCCAGCAGCCCTTCCGGGACGACATTGTCTGGGGCCAACGTCCTGACTTTC. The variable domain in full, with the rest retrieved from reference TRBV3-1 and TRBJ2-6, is DTAVSQTPKYLVTQMGNDKSIKCEQNLGHDTMYWYKQDSKKFLKIMFSYNNKELIINETVPNRFSPKSPDKAHLNLHINSLELGDSAVYFCASSPSGTTLSGANVLTFGAGSRLTVL.

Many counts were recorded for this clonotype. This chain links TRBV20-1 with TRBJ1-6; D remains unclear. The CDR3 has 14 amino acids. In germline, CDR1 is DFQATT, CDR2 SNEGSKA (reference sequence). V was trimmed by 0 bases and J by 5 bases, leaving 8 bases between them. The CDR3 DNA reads TGCAGTGCTAGAGAGGGAACAGATAATTCACCCCTCCACTTT. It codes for CSAREGTDNSPLHF.

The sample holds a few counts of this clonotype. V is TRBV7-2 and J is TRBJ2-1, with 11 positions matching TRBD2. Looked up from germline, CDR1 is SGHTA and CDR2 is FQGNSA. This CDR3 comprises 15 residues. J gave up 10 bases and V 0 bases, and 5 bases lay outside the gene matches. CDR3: CASSLAIRTSGEQFF. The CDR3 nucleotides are TGTGCCAGCAGCTTAGCGATACGGACTAGCGGGGAGCAGTTCTTC.

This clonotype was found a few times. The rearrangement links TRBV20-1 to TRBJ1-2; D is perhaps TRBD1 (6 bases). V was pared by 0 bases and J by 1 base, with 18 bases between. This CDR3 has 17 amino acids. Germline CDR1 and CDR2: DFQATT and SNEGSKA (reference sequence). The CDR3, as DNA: TGCAGTGCTAGAGATTGGAAATCGACAGGTGATAACTATGGCTACACCTTC. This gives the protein CSARDWKSTGDNYGYTF.

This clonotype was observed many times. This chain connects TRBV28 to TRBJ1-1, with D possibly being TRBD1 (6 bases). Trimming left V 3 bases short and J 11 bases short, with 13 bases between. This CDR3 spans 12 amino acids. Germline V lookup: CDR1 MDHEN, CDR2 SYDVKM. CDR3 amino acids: CASSLGNRVAFF. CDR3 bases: TGTGCCAGCAGTTTGGGGAACAGGGTGGCTTTCTTT.

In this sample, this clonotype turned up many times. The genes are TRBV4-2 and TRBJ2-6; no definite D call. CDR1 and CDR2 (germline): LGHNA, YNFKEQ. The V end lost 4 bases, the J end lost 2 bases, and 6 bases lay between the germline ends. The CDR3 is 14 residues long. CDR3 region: CASSRGTGANVLTF. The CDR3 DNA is TGTGCCAGCAGCCGGGGTACTGGGGCCAACGTCCTGACTTTC.

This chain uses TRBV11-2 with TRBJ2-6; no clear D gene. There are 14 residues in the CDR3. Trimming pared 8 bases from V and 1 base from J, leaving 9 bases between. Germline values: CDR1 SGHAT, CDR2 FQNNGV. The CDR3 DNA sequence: TGTGCCAGCCTCCGGATTTCTGGGGCCAACGTCCTGACTTTC. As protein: CASLRISGANVLTF.

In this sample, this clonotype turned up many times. CDR3 nucleotides: TGTGCCAGCAGCTTGGAGACACCCTGGGGTGATGAGCAGTTCTTC. Protein sequence: CASSLETPWGDEQFF. J is TRBJ2-1 and V is TRBV7-9; D ambiguous. CDR3 length: 15 amino acids. CDR1 and CDR2 from the germline V gene are SEHNR and FQNEAQ (reference sequence). Trimming removed 3 bases from V and 8 bases from J, with 17 bases in between.

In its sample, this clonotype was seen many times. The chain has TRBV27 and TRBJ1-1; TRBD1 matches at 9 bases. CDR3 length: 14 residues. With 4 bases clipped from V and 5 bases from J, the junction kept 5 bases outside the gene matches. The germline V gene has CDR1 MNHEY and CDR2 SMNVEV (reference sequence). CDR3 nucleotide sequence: TGTGCCAGCAGTTGGGGACAGGGAGATACTGAAGCTTTCTTT. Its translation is CASSWGQGDTEAFF.

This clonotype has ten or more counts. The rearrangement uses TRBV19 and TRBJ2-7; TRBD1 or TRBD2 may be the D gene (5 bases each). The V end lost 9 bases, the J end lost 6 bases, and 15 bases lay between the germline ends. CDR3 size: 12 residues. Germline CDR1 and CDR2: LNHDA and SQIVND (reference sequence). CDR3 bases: TGTGCCAGCTCCTCTAGAGGGGCCGAGCAGTACTTC. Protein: CASSSRGAEQYF.

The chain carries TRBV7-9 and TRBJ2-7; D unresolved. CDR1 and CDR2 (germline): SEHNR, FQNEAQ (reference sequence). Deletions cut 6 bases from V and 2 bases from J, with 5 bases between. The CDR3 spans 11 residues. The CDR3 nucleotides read TGTGCCAGCAGTTTAACCTACGAGCAGTACTTC. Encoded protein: CASSLTYEQYF. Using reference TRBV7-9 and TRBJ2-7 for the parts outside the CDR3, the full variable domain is DTGVSQNPRHKITKRGQNVTFRCDPISEHNRLYWYRQTLGQGPEFLTYFQNEAQLEKSRLLSDRFSAERPKGSFSTLEIQRTEQGDSAMYLCASSLTYEQYFGPGTRLTVT.

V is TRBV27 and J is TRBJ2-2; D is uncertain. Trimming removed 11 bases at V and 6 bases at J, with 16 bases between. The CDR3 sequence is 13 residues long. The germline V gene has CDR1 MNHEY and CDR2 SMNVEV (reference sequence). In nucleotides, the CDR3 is TGTGCCGGCCTGGGATCACCATCCGGGGAGCTGTTTTTT. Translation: CAGLGSPSGELFF.

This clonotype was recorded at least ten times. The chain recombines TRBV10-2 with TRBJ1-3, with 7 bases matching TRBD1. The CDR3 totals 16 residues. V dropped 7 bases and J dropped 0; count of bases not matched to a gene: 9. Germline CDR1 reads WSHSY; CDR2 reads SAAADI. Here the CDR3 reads CASIPETGLSGNTIYF. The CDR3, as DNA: TGCGCCAGCATCCCTGAGACAGGGCTCTCTGGAAACACCATATATTTT.

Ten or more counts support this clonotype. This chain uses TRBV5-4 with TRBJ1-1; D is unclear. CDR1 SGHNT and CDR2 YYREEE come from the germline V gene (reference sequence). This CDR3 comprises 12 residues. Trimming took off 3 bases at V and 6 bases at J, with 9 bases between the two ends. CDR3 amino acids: CASSSEEPEAFF. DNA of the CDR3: TGTGCCAGCAGCTCCGAAGAACCTGAAGCTTTCTTT.

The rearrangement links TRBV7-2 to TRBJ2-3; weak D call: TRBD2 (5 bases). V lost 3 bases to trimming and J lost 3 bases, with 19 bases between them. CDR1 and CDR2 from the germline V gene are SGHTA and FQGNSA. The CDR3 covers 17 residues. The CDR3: CASSLRLRQRGTDTQYF. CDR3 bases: TGTGCCAGCAGCTTGAGGCTCAGGCAGAGAGGGACAGATACGCAGTATTTT.

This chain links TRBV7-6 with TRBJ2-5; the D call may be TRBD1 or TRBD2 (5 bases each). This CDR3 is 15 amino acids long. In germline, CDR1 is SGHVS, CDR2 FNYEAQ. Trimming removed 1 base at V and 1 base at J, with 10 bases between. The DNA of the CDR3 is TGTGCCAGCAGCTTAGGGACTGGGACCCAAGAGACCCAGTACTTC. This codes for CASSLGTGTQETQYF. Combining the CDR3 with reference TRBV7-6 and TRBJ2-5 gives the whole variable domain GAGVSQSPRYKVTKRGQDVALRCDPISGHVSLYWYRQALGQGPEFLTYFNYEAQQDKSGLPNDRFSAERPEGSISTLTIQRTEQRDSAMYRCASSLGTGTQETQYFGPGTRLLVL.

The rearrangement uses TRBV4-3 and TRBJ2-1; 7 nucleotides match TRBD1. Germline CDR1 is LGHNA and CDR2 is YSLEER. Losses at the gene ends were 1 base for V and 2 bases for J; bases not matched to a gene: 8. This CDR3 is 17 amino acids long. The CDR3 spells CASSQGEGAITYNEQFF. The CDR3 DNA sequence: TGCGCCAGCAGCCAAGGTGAGGGGGCAATCACCTACAATGAGCAGTTCTTC.

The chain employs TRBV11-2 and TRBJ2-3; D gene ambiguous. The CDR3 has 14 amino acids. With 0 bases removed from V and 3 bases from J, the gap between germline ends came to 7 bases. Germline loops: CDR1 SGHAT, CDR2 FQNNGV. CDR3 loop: CASSLEALTDTQYF. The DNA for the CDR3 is TGTGCCAGCAGCTTAGAGGCTCTGACAGATACGCAGTATTTT.

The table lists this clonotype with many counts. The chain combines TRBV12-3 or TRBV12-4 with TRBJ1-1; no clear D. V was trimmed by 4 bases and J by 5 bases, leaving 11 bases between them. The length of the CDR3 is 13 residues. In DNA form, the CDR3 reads TGTGCCAGCAGTTCGATAATCAGAACTGAAGCTTTCTTT. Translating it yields CASSSIIRTEAFF.

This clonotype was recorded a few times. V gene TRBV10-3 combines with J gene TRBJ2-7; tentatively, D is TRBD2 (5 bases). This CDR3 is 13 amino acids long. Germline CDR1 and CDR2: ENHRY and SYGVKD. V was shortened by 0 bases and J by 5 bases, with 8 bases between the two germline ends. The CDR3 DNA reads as TGTGCCATCAGTGAGTCACTAGGCGACGAGCAGTACTTC. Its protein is CAISESLGDEQYF.

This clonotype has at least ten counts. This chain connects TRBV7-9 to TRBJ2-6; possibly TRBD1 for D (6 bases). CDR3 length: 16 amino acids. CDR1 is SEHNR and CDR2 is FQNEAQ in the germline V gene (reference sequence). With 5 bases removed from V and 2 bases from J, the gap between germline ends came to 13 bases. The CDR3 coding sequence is TGTGCCAGCAGCGACAGGAGAGTAGCTGGGGCCAACGTCCTGACTTTC. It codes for CASSDRRVAGANVLTF. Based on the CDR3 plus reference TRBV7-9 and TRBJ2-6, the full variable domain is DTGVSQNPRHKITKRGQNVTFRCDPISEHNRLYWYRQTLGQGPEFLTYFQNEAQLEKSRLLSDRFSAERPKGSFSTLEIQRTEQGDSAMYLCASSDRRVAGANVLTFGAGSRLTVL.

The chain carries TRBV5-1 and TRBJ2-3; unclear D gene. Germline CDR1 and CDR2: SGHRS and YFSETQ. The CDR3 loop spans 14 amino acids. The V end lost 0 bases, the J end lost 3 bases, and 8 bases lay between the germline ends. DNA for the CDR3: TGCGCCAGCAGCTTGGCCTTAGTGACAGATACGCAGTATTTT. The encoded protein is CASSLALVTDTQYF.

CDR3: CASSTSERSTDTQYF. The CDR3 DNA sequence: TGTGCCAGCAGCACTTCTGAGCGGAGCACAGATACGCAGTATTTT. The chain links TRBV9 to TRBJ2-3; tentative D call: TRBD2 (5 bases). The CDR3 is 15 amino acids. The ends were cut back, 4 bases at V and 0 bases at J, with 12 bases in the middle. In germline, CDR1 is SGDLS, CDR2 YYNGEE.

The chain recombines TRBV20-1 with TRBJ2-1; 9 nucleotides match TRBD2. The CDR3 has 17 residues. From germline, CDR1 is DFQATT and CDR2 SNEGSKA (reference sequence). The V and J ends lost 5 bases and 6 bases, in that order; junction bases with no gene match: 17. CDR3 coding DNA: TGCAGTGCTTCTCTTCAGTGGACTAGCGAGTTGGTCAATGAGCAGTTCTTC. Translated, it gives CSASLQWTSELVNEQFF.

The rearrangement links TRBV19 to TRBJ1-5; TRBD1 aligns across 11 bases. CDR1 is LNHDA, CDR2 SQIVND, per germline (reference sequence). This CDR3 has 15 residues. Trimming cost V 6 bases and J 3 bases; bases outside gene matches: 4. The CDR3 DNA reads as TGTGCCAGTAGCCGGGACAGGGGGACCAATCAGCCCCAGCATTTT. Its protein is CASSRDRGTNQPQHF.

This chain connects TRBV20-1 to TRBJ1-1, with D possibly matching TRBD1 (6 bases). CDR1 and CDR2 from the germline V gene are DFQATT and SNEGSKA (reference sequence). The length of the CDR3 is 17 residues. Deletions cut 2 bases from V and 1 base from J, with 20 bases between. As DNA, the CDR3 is TGCAGTGCTAGAATTGCCAGGGGTTTTAGCACGAACACTGAAGCTTTCTTT. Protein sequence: CSARIARGFSTNTEAFF.

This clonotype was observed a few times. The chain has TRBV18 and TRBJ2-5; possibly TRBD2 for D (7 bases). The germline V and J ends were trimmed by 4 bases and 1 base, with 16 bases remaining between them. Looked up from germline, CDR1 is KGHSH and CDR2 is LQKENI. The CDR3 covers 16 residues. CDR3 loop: CASSRGQRGLQETQYF. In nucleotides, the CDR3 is TGTGCCAGCTCACGCGGACAGCGGGGACTCCAAGAGACCCAGTACTTC.

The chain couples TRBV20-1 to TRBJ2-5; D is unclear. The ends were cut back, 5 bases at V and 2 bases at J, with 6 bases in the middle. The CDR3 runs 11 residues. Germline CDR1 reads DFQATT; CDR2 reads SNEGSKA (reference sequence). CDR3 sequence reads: CSAPRQETQYF. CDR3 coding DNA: TGCAGTGCTCCGAGGCAAGAGACCCAGTACTTC.

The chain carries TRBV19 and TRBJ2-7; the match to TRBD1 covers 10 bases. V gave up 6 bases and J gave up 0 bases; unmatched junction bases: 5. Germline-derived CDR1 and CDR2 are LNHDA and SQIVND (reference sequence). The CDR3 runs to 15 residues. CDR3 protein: CASSPGQGYSYEQYF. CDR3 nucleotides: TGTGCCAGTAGCCCGGGACAGGGGTACTCCTACGAGCAGTACTTC.

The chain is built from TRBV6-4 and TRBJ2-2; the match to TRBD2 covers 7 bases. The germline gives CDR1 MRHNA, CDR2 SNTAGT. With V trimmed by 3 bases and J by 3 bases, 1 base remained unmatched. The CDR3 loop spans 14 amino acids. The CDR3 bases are TGTGCCAGCAGTGAAAGCGGGGACACCGGGGAGCTGTTTTTT. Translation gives CASSESGDTGELFF.